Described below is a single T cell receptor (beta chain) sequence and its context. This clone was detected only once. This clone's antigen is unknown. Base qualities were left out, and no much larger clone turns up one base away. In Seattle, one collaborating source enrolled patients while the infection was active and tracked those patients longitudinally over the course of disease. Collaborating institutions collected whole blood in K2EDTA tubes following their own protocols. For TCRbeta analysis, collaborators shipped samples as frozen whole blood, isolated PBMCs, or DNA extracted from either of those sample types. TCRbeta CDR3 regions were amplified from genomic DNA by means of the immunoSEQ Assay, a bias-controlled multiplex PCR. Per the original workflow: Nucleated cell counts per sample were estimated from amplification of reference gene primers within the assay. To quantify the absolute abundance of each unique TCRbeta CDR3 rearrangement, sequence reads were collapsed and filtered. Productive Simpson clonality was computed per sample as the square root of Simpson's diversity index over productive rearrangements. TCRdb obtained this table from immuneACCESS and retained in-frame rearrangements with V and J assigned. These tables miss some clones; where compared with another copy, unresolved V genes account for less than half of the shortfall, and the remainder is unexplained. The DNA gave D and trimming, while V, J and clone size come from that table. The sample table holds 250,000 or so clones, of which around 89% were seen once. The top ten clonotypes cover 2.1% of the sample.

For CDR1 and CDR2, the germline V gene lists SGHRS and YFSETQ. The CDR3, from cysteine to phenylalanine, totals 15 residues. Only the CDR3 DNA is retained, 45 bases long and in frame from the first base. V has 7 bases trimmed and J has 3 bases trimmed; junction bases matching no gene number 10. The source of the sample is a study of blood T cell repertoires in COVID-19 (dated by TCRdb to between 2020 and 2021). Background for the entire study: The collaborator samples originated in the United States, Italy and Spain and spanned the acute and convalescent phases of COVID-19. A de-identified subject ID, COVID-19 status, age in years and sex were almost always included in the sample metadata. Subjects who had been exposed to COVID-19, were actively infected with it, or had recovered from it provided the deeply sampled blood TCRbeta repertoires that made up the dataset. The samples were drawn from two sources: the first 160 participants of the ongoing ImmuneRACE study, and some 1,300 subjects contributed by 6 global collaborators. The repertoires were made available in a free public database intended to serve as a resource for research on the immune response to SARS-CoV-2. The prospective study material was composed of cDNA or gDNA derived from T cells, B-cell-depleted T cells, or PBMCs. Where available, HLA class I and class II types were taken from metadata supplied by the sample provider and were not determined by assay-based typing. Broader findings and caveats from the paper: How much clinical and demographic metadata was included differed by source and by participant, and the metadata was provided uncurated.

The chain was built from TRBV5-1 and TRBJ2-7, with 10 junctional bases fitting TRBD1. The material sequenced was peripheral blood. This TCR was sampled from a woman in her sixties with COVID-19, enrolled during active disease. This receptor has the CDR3 CASGRSGDRGYEQYF. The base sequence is TGCGCCAGCGGCCGGAGTGGGGACAGGGGCTACGAGCAGTACTTC.